This entry lists 17 T cell receptor beta chains sequenced from one sample in a study of blood T cell repertoires in COVID-19. Generated by immunoSEQ multiplex PCR, the TCRdb table keeps only in-frame clones and is missing some. The data contain about 360,000 clones, 75% to 90% of them seen just once; the ten biggest clones take up just over 7%. The sequencing sample was made of peripheral blood. The source of these receptors is a woman aged 55 to 70 with COVID-19, enrolled during active disease.

V and J are TRBV27 and TRBJ1-1; D unclear. The CDR3 sequence is 14 residues long. The ends were cut back, 0 bases at V and 4 bases at J, with 9 bases in the middle. Germline V gene sequence: CDR1 MNHEY, CDR2 SMNVEV (reference sequence). The CDR3 loop reads CASSLSNSITEAFF. The DNA of the CDR3 is TGTGCCAGCAGTTTATCAAACAGCATCACTGAAGCTTTCTTT.

This clone was seen only once. The chain joins TRBV5-5 to TRBJ2-3; 8 positions match TRBD2. The J segment lost 2 bases and the V segment lost 4 bases, leaving 6 bases of the junction unmatched. The germline V gene has CDR1 SGHKS and CDR2 YYEKEE (reference sequence). CDR3 size: 15 residues. CDR3 coding DNA: TGTGCCAGCAGCGTAATAGCGGGGCCCACAGATACGCAGTATTTT. Translated, it gives CASSVIAGPTDTQYF.

This clone is a singleton in its sample. The J gene is TRBJ2-7, the V gene TRBV30, with D tentatively TRBD2 (6 bases). V dropped 1 base and J dropped 6 bases, with 19 bases sitting between them. This CDR3 has 15 amino acids. The germline V gene has CDR1 GTSNPN and CDR2 SVGIG (reference sequence). In DNA form, the CDR3 reads TGTGCCTGGAGTGGTTTAGCGGCTTTTTTCGGCGAGCAGTACTTC. Protein: CAWSGLAAFFGEQYF. Full variable domain (remainder filled in from reference TRBV30 and TRBJ2-7): SQTIHQWPATLVQPVGSPLSLECTVEGTSNPNLYWYRQAAGRGLQLLFYSVGIGQISSEVPQNLSASRPQDRQFILSSKKLLLSDSGFYLCAWSGLAAFFGEQYFGPGTRLTVT.

V and J are TRBV11-2 and TRBJ1-1; 11 nucleotides line up with TRBD1. CDR1 and CDR2 from the germline V gene are SGHAT and FQNNGV. This CDR3 has 16 residues. V shed 5 bases, J shed 4 bases, and the junction held 9 bases outside the gene matches. CDR3 nucleotide sequence: TGTGCCAGCAGCGCCACCCGGGACAGGGGGATCACTGAAGCTTTCTTT. This codes for CASSATRDRGITEAFF.

The V call is TRBV10-3, the J call TRBJ2-3; TRBD1 is a possible D gene (5 bases). Germline CDR1 is ENHRY and CDR2 is SYGVKD. With 10 bases removed from V and 4 bases from J, the gap between germline ends came to 12 bases. The CDR3 spans 12 residues. The CDR3 DNA follows: TGTGCCAGCCAGGGTGTGGCAGATACGCAGTATTTT. This translates into CASQGVADTQYF.

The chain recombines TRBV3-1 (or the pseudogene TRBV3-2) with TRBJ2-7; TRBD1 matches 7 bases. Trimming took 6 bases from V and 2 from J; bases not matched to a gene: 10. There are 15 residues in the CDR3. Germline lookup yields CDR1 LGHDT and CDR2 YNNKEL (reference sequence). This CDR3 reads CASRSLRDSPYEQYF. The DNA for the CDR3 is TGTGCCAGCAGATCCCTACGGGACAGCCCCTACGAGCAGTACTTC.

This clone was recorded only once. The chain uses TRBV6-5 and TRBJ2-7; TRBD2 matches 7 bases. CDR3 length: 11 amino acids. V gave up 7 bases and J gave up 5 bases; unmatched junction bases: 2. Germline V CDR1 and CDR2: MNHEY, SVGAGI. The CDR3 reads CASKGGNEQYF. CDR3 bases: TGTGCCAGCAAGGGAGGGAACGAGCAGTACTTC.

The chain employs TRBV7-3 and TRBJ1-3, with a tentative D call TRBD1 (5 bases). With 5 bases removed from V and 2 bases from J, the gap between germline ends came to 13 bases. This CDR3 region has 15 residues. From germline, CDR1 is SGHTA and CDR2 FQGTGA. CDR3 residues: CASSPGGGAGNTIYF. CDR3 nucleotide sequence: TGTGCCAGCAGCCCTGGGGGAGGGGCTGGAAACACCATATATTTT. Full variable domain (rest looked up from reference TRBV7-3 and TRBJ1-3): GAGVSQTPSNKVTEKGKYVELRCDPISGHTALYWYRQSLGQGPEFLIYFQGTGAADDSGLPNDRFFAVRPEGSVSTLKIQRTERGDSAVYLCASSPGGGAGNTIYFGEGSWLTVV.

The V call is TRBV24-1, the J call TRBJ2-1; 10 bases map to TRBD1. Unmatched junction bases numbered 4, after V lost 3 bases and J lost 6 bases. In germline, CDR1 is KGHDR, CDR2 SFDVKD. The CDR3 covers 15 residues. CDR3 coding DNA: TGTGCCACCAGTGATCCTCGGACAGGGGGCAATGAGCAGTTCTTC. Its protein product is CATSDPRTGGNEQFF.

The V call is TRBV19, the J call TRBJ1-5; maybe TRBD1 (5 bases). Germline loops: CDR1 LNHDA, CDR2 SQIVND (reference sequence). The CDR3 loop spans 15 amino acids. V lost 5 bases to trimming and J lost 0 bases, with 11 bases between them. The CDR3 DNA reads TGTGCCAGTAGTTCGCAGGGAAATAGCAATCAGCCCCAGCATTTT. It encodes CASSSQGNSNQPQHF.

The J gene is TRBJ2-7, the V gene TRBV4-1; D not resolved. The CDR3 runs to 16 residues. Germline CDR1 MGHRA, CDR2 YSYEKL. The V gene lost 0 bases and the J gene lost 2 bases, with 14 bases spanning the gap. The CDR3 DNA reads TGCGCCAGCAGCCAAGAAGAGAGAGGAGTTCCCTACGAGCAGTACTTC. This sequence encodes CASSQEERGVPYEQYF.

V gene TRBV9 combines with J gene TRBJ1-6, with D perhaps matching TRBD1 (6 bases). This CDR3 has 14 amino acids. In germline, CDR1 is SGDLS, CDR2 YYNGEE. V dropped 3 bases and J dropped 6 bases, with 10 bases sitting between them. Here the CDR3 reads CASSAHRVNSPLHF. The CDR3 bases are TGTGCCAGCAGCGCCCACAGGGTTAATTCACCCCTCCACTTT.

This clone was detected only once. This rearrangement joins TRBV2 to TRBJ1-1; 8 positions match TRBD1. Germline assignment: CDR1 SNHLY and CDR2 FYNNEI. The CDR3 runs to 15 residues. V gave up 5 bases and J gave up 1 base; unmatched junction bases: 6. CDR3 sequence reads: CASSMWTGPNTEAFF. The CDR3 coding sequence is TGTGCCAGCAGTATGTGGACAGGGCCGAACACTGAAGCTTTCTTT.

In nucleotides, the CDR3 is TGTGCCAGCAGTTACTCAGGGCAGGGCTATGGCTACACCTTC. Its translation: CASSYSGQGYGYTF. The rearrangement links TRBV6-5 to TRBJ1-2, with a tentative D call TRBD1 (5 bases). The V gene's germline CDR1 is MNHEY and CDR2 SVGAGI. This CDR3 has 14 residues. The ends were cut back, 0 bases at V and 4 bases at J, with 9 bases in the middle.

The chain uses TRBV7-6 and TRBJ2-2, with TRBD1 matching 9 bases. The CDR3 is 15 amino acids. V lost 5 bases and J lost 5; bases outside the gene matches: 6. Germline loops: CDR1 SGHVS, CDR2 FNYEAQ. The CDR3 loop reads CASSRTGGFTGELFF. DNA for the CDR3: TGTGCCAGCAGCCGAACAGGGGGCTTTACCGGGGAGCTGTTTTTT.

V is TRBV4-2 and J is TRBJ2-3; D not resolved. Germline CDR1 LGHNA, CDR2 YNFKEQ. V was trimmed by 5 bases and J by 2 bases, leaving 14 bases between them. The CDR3 totals 15 residues. The CDR3 region is CASSLTVPNTDTQYF. The CDR3, as DNA: TGTGCCAGCAGCTTAACCGTCCCTAACACAGATACGCAGTATTTT.

V gene TRBV7-9 combines with J gene TRBJ2-2; unclear D gene. Germline CDR1 SEHNR, CDR2 FQNEAQ (reference sequence). Trimming pared 5 bases from V and 4 bases from J, leaving 11 bases between. The CDR3 covers 14 residues. CDR3 protein: CASSPRRGTGELFF. The CDR3 DNA follows: TGTGCCAGCAGCCCTCGGCGAGGCACCGGGGAGCTGTTTTTT.